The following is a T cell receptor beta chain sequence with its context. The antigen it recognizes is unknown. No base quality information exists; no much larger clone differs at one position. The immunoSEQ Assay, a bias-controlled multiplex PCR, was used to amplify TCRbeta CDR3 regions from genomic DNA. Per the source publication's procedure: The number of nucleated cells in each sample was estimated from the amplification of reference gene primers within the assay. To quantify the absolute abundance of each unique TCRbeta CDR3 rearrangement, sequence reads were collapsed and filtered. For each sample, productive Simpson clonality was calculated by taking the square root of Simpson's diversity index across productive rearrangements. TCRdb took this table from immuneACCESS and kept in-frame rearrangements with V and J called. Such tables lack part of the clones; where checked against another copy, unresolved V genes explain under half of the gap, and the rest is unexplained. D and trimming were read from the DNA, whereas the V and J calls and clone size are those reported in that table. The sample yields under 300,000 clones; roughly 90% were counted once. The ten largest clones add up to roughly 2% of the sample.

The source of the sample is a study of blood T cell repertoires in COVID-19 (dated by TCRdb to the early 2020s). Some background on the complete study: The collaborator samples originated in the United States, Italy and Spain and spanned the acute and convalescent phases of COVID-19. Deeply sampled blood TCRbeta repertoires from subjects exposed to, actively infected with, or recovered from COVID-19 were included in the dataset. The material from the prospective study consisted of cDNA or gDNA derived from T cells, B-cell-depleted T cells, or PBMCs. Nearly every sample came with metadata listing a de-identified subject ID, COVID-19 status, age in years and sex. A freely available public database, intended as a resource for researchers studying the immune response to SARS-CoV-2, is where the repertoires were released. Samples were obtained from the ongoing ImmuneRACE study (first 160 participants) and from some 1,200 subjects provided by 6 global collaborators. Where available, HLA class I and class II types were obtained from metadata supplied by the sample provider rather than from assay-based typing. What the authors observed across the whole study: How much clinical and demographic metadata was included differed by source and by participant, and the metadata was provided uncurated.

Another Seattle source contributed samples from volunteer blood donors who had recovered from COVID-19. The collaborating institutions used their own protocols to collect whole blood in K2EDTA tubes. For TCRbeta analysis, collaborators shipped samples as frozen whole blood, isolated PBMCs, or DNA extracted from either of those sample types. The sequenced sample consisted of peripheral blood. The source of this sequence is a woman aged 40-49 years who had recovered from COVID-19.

CDR3 reads: CASSPRASGGYEQYF. At the DNA level, the sequence is TGTGCCAGTAGCCCGCGGGCTAGCGGGGGCTACGAGCAGTACTTC. The sequence is built from TRBV19 and TRBJ2-7; 10 central nucleotides agree with TRBD2. CDR3 length: 15 amino acids, cysteine to phenylalanine. Of the read, only the CDR3 DNA is kept; its 45 bases are in frame from base 1. CDR1 and CDR2 are read off the germline V gene (reference sequence) as LNHDA and SQIVND. Trimming accounts for 6 bases at V and 3 bases at J, while the number of junction bases matched to no gene is 8.